Listed below are T cell receptor beta chains from one sample, sequenced in a study of cytomegalovirus exposure and HLA in healthy donors. The protocol was immunoSEQ multiplex PCR, while the TCRdb copy is restricted to in-frame clones and leaves out a portion. The sample has some 97,000 clones, roughly three quarters seen once; the top ten hold about 4%. Sequenced: PBMCs. All receptors come from a female donor in good health and CMV-seropositive. Both conserved end residues are part of each CDR3. The D gene is left open where the match is weak. Clone size is not always given. Where it is, it says once, few, many or a class for expanded clones.

d_call,v_call,j_call,clone_size,cdr3_aa,cdr3_nt
TRBD1,TRBV15,TRBJ1-5,few,CATSGSGTANQPQHF,TGTGCCACCAGCGGTTCCGGGACAGCCAATCAGCCCCAGCATTTT
TRBD1,TRBV10-2,TRBJ1-2,.,CASSKGTGNYGYTF,TGCGCCAGCAGTAAAGGGACAGGGAACTATGGCTACACCTTC
.,TRBV5-1,TRBJ1-1,.,CASREANTEAFF,TGCGCCAGCAGGGAGGCGAACACTGAAGCTTTCTTT
.,TRBV19,TRBJ1-6,.,CASSIGNSPLHF,TGTGCCAGTAGTATCGGGAATTCACCCCTCCACTTT
TRBD1,TRBV5-5,TRBJ2-7,.,CASSFGTGLEQYF,TGTGCCAGCAGCTTCGGGACAGGGCTCGAGCAGTACTTC
.,TRBV5-1,TRBJ2-5,few,CASSLAGNRQETQYF,TGCGCCAGCAGCTTGGCCGGTAATAGACAAGAGACCCAGTACTTC
.,TRBV6-1,TRBJ1-2,.,CASSEDRTGSYTF,TGTGCCAGCAGTGAAGACAGAACTGGAAGCTACACCTTC
.,TRBV19,TRBJ1-4,.,CASSLAGVKLFF,TGTGCCAGTAGTCTCGCGGGTGTCAAACTGTTTTTT
.,TRBV5-1,TRBJ1-2,.,CASSLIPSRNYGYTF,TGCGCCAGCAGCTTGATCCCCTCCCGTAACTATGGCTACACCTTC
TRBD2,TRBV11-2,TRBJ2-4,.,CASSRGTSGRGVKNIQYF,TGTGCCAGCAGCCGCGGGACTAGCGGGAGAGGGGTCAAAAACATTCAGTACTTC
TRBD1,TRBV30,TRBJ1-1,once,CAWHRGTQNTEAFF,TGTGCCTGGCACAGGGGAACACAGAACACTGAAGCTTTCTTT
TRBD2,TRBV18,TRBJ2-2,few,CASSPLLLAETGELFF,TGTGCCAGCTCACCACTTTTACTAGCGGAGACCGGGGAGCTGTTTTTT